The source of this T cell receptor beta chain is a study of T-cell memory formation after mild COVID-19. Study-wide background: TCR clusters showed largely donor specificity.

Study findings and constraints: Mostly located in CM and EM were contracting CD4+ clones, with contracting CD8+ clones located in EMRA. Pre-infection memory held some responding clones, suggesting pre-existing cross-reactive T cells responded.

MiXCR, run by TCRdb on the 5' RACE reads, gives a single entry per CDR3 protein. The data show 550,000 to 600,000 distinct CDR3 sequences, roughly 17% seen once. Germline V gene lookup returns CDR1 SQVTM and CDR2 ANQGSEA. The CDR3 sequence is 11 residues long. V lost 2 bases, J lost 5 bases, and 4 bases lay in between. In regard to this clonotype: What it recognizes is unknown.

This chain uses TRBV29-1 with TRBJ2-4; D remains ambiguous. This TCR came from an adult woman who had mild COVID-19 (a few samples of this study predate the infection). Cell type and time point are not known. Sequencing was carried out using PBMCs or a T cell subset sorted from them (not recorded which). CDR3 coding DNA: TGCAGCGTTGAACTCCAAAACATTCAGTACTTC. Translated: CSVELQNIQYF.